One T cell receptor beta chain is described in this entry. It lacks a known antigen. There are no base qualities to consult, and no much larger clone falls within one base. This sample is part of a study of T-cell memory formation after mild COVID-19 (dated by TCRdb to the early 2020s). As for the study more broadly: Most TCR sequence clusters were specific to one of the two donors. In a couple of donors, T-cell clones that expanded and contracted after mild COVID-19 were followed by sequencing TCRalpha and TCRbeta repertoires longitudinally. The cohort comprised two young, previously healthy adult volunteers, one female and one male.

Reads for this sample came from an Illumina NovaSeq 6000. Using 5'RACE with constant-segment primers, TCRalpha and TCRbeta cDNA libraries were constructed, with sample barcodes and unique molecular identifiers added in the process. RNA was extracted from every sample with Trizol reagent. Amplification of the libraries took two PCR steps, and the second step added a second sample barcode plus Illumina TruSeq adapters. Sequencing of libraries was performed on an Illumina NovaSeq with 2 x 150 bp paired-end reads. The source study handled its data this way. With migec v1.2.7, reads were demultiplexed and then collapsed into UMI-guided consensus sequences. Using mixcr v2.1.11, the UMI consensuses were aligned to TRA and TRB V and J templates and assembled into clonotypes. A clonotype was counted as expanded or contracted only when both edgeR and NoisET called the clonotype significant, with the noise models trained on biological replicates. For edgeR calls, the cutoffs were a false discovery rate-adjusted p below 0.01 and a log2 fold-change threshold of 1. As an exploratory analysis of dynamics, max-normalized trajectories of the 1000 most abundant clonotypes were examined with PCA combined with hierarchical clustering. Separately sequenced CD4+ and CD8+ repertoires were used to assign a CD4 or CD8 phenotype to each responding clone. TCRdb took the public reads, trimmed them with fastp at Q25, ran MiXCR for clone calling and kept in-frame beta chains. Each record represents a unique CDR3 protein, reported with the most common genes and DNA among its rows. None of the V and J calls come from the authors' own analysis; TCRdb made them. This sample comprises hundreds of thousands of distinct CDR3 sequences, about a fifth of them detected only once. Clones ranked in the top ten supply around 8.4% of the sample.

The germline V gene sets CDR1 to SGHRS and CDR2 to YFSETQ. Trimming costs V 1 base and J 7 bases, and their ends lie 18 bases apart. The CDR3 goes from the cysteine to the phenylalanine over 16 residues. Solely the CDR3 DNA is kept, with 48 bases framed from the first base. Ficoll-Paque density gradient centrifugation was the method used to isolate PBMCs. What the research found in general, with its limitations: From day 15 to 85, contracting clones showed balanced CD4/CD8 phenotypes, whereas a second wave of clones that expanded from day 15 to 37 leaned towards CD4+. Contracting CD4+ clones appeared mostly in the CM and EM memory subsets, whereas CD8+ clones were enriched in EMRA. SARS-CoV-2 specificity of the second-wave clones peaking on day 37 was not confirmed. Some responding clones were found in pre-infection memory, which suggests that pre-existing cross-reactive memory T cells took part in the SARS-CoV-2 response. The study covered only a couple of mild cases, and larger cohorts including severe cases with pre-infection samples were considered necessary.

Sequencing was done on a sample of PBMCs or a T cell subset sorted from them (not recorded which). The source is an adult woman who had mild COVID-19 (a few samples of this study predate the infection). The sample titles of this study are shuffled in the database, so cell type and time point are left out; the donor was told from shared clones. The chain employs TRBV5-1 and TRBJ2-1, with TRBD2 perhaps the D gene, on 6 matching bases. Here the CDR3 is given as CASSLLAVKAGNEQFF. The sequenced DNA: TGCGCCAGCAGCTTGCTAGCCGTTAAGGCGGGGAATGAGCAGTTCTTC.